Here is one T cell receptor beta chain with its context. This sample was included in a study of T cell responses to AZD1222 COVID-19 vaccine. The V end was cut by 7 bases, the J end by 3 bases, with 8 bases between. There are 13 residues in the CDR3. CDR1 SGHRS and CDR2 YFSETQ come from the germline V gene. Sequenced by immunoSEQ multiplex PCR; TCRdb stores in-frame clones only, minus some. The sample shows 140,000 to 150,000 clones, around 91% of them seen only once. The V and J genes are TRBV5-1 and TRBJ1-6; D gene ambiguous. The sequence derives from an adult in good health. Source: peripheral blood, taken on day 0 of AZD1222 vaccination. The CDR3 DNA reads as TGCGCCAGCCGAGACGGCTATAATTCACCCCTCCACTTT. Protein product: CASRDGYNSPLHF.